The next 11 T cell receptor beta chains were all read from a single sample in a study of blood T cell repertoires in COVID-19. Profiling relied on immunoSEQ multiplex PCR, and the TCRdb table lists in-frame clones only, not all of them. Of about 480,000 clones listed, 70% to 90% are singletons. Source material: PBMCs or T cells enriched from blood (not recorded which). These TCRs come from a woman aged 40-49 years who had recovered from COVID-19.

J is TRBJ1-1 and V is TRBV13; D gene uncertain. This CDR3 region has 15 residues. Trimming took 5 bases from V and 4 from J, leaving 17 bases between them. The germline CDR1 and CDR2 sequences are PRHDT and FYEKMQ (reference sequence). The CDR3 is CASSILGGGGTEAFF. CDR3 nucleotides: TGTGCCAGCAGCATCCTCGGAGGCGGCGGCACTGAAGCTTTCTTT.

This chain links TRBV18 with TRBJ1-2; 12 bases align to TRBD1. CDR3 length: 16 residues. Germline CDR1 reads KGHSH; CDR2 reads LQKENI. The junction had 1 base not matched to a gene; V was cut back by 0 bases and J by 2 bases. Here the CDR3 reads CASSPPGTGGNYGYTF. DNA for the CDR3: TGTGCCAGCTCACCACCCGGGACAGGGGGCAACTATGGCTACACCTTC.

The rearrangement joins TRBV5-4 to TRBJ1-1; D ambiguous. CDR3 size: 13 residues. From germline, CDR1 is SGHNT and CDR2 YYREEE (reference sequence). The V end was cut by 3 bases, the J end by 7 bases, with 13 bases between. The CDR3 reads CASSWGRGSEAFF. In DNA, the CDR3 is TGTGCCAGCAGCTGGGGTCGGGGTAGTGAAGCTTTCTTT.

V usage is TRBV10-1 and J usage is TRBJ2-1; 7 bases match TRBD2. J lost 7 bases, V lost 3 bases, and 9 bases had no gene match. This CDR3 region has 15 residues. Germline CDR1 WNHNN, CDR2 SYGVQD (reference sequence). DNA for the CDR3: TGCGCCAGCAGTGATGGGGCGGGAGCTAGAAATGAGCAGTTCTTC. It specifies CASSDGAGARNEQFF.

CDR3 sequence: CASSPRQAWVAFF. DNA for the CDR3: TGTGCCAGCAGTCCCAGACAGGCCTGGGTGGCTTTCTTT. V and J are TRBV12-3 or TRBV12-4 and TRBJ1-1; maybe TRBD1 (6 bases). CDR3 size: 13 residues. Trimming left V 5 bases short and J 11 bases short, with 18 bases between.

The J gene is TRBJ2-2, the V gene TRBV19, with TRBD2 matching 12 bases. Germline values: CDR1 LNHDA, CDR2 SQIVND (reference sequence). The CDR3 loop spans 14 amino acids. V lost 10 bases to trimming and J lost 6 bases; unmatched junction nucleotides: 6. The CDR3 loop is CATSGRAGPGELFF. The DNA for the CDR3 is TGTGCCACTAGCGGGAGGGCCGGGCCCGGGGAGCTGTTTTTT.

This chain links TRBV5-1 with TRBJ2-3; TRBD1 is a possible D gene (6 bases). Trimming cost V 0 bases and J 4 bases, with 21 bases left between them. The CDR3 extends over 18 amino acids. Germline V lookup: CDR1 SGHRS, CDR2 YFSETQ. The CDR3: CASSLESGALESADTQYF. Written as DNA, the CDR3 is TGCGCCAGCAGCTTGGAGTCAGGGGCGCTAGAGTCAGCAGATACGCAGTATTTT.

V is TRBV11-2 and J is TRBJ1-2, with D perhaps TRBD1 (6 bases). The V end lost 1 base, the J end lost 1 base, and 10 bases lay between the germline ends. The V gene's germline CDR1 is SGHAT and CDR2 FQNNGV. CDR3 size: 15 residues. The CDR3 reads CASSLVPGDNYGYTF. The CDR3 DNA follows: TGTGCCAGCAGCTTAGTCCCAGGGGATAACTATGGCTACACCTTC.

The chain joins TRBV4-3 to TRBJ2-7; D gene ambiguous. In germline, CDR1 is LGHNA, CDR2 YSLEER. CDR3 length: 14 residues. V lost 1 base to trimming and J lost 0 bases, with 7 bases between them. The CDR3 nucleotides read TGCGCCAGCAGCCAAGGGGCCAGCTCCTACGAGCAGTACTTC. Translation gives CASSQGASSYEQYF.

The CDR3 region has the DNA TGTGCCAGCAGCAGGAGCGGGAGATGGAGCCATACGCAGTATTTT. Its translation is CASSRSGRWSHTQYF. The chain uses TRBV11-2 and TRBJ2-3, with 8 bases aligning to TRBD2. V shed 5 bases, J shed 7 bases, and the junction held 11 bases outside the gene matches. CDR3 length: 15 amino acids. CDR1 SGHAT and CDR2 FQNNGV come from the germline V gene.

This rearrangement joins TRBV27 to TRBJ1-1, with D possibly matching TRBD1 (5 bases). Germline V lookup: CDR1 MNHEY, CDR2 SMNVEV (reference sequence). This CDR3 has 14 residues. With 4 bases removed from V and 2 bases from J, the gap between germline ends came to 11 bases. The CDR3: CASSSTVANTEAFF. Written as DNA, the CDR3 is TGTGCCAGCAGTTCGACAGTGGCTAACACTGAAGCTTTCTTT.